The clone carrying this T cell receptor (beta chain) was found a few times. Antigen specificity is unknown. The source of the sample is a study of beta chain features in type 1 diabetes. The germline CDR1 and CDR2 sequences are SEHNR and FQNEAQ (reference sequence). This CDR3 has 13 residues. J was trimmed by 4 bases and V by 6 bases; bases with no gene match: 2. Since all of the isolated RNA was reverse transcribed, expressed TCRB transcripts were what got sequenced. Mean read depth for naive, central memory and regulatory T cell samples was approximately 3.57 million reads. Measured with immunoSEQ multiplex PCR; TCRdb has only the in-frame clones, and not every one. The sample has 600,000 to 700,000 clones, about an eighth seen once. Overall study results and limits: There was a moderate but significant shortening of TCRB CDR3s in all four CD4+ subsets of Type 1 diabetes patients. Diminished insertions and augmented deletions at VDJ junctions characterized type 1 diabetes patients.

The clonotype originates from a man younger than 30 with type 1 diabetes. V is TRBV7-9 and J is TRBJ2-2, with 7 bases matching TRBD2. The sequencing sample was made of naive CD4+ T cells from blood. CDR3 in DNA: TGTGCCAGCAGTCCGGGGGGCACCGGGGAGCTGTTTTTT. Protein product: CASSPGGTGELFF.